This T cell receptor (beta chain) was documented in a study of T cell responses to AZD1222 COVID-19 vaccine (dated by TCRdb to the early 2020s). Regarding the study in general: A total of about 230 trial participants underwent TCR sequencing, of whom about 200 received two doses of AZD1222 and 26 received two doses of the MenACWY control vaccine. Trial participants were enrolled by age into 18-55, 56-69 and 70-plus year subgroups, with approximately 150, 30 and 60 TCR-sequenced participants respectively.

A word on this clone: There is no known antigen for this receptor. No clone much larger than this one lies a single base away; base qualities are absent.

The CDR3 regions of human TCRbeta chains were analyzed by immunosequencing. From the authors' description of their analysis: Repertoire TCRs were checked for matches against a reference library of SARS-CoV-2-specific TCRs that had been generated using the MIRA antigen-specificity platform. Breadth meant the fraction of unique TCRs that were SARS-CoV-2-associated, whereas depth meant the fraction of total T cells that were SARS-CoV-2-associated. Using the MIRA data, each spike-specific TCR was mapped to the spike region that the TCR reacts to and placed in a CD4 or CD8 class. Log10-transformed breadth and depth values were compared by one-way ANOVA with Sidak's multiple comparisons tests. TCRdb limited this immuneACCESS table to in-frame rearrangements with V and J called. A share of clones is missing; checked studies link under half to unresolved V genes, and the rest is unexplained. V and J calls and clone size are as listed in that table; D and trimming were resolved from the DNA. The sample table shows about 150,000 clones, and 80% to 95% are seen once. The biggest ten clones account for roughly 1.2% of the sample.

General study outcomes and caveats: Conclusions about previously exposed vaccinees were limited because only 6 or 7 AZD1222 recipients were SARS-CoV-2 seropositive at baseline. Nearly half of unique spike-specific TCRs reportedly recognized epitopes outside regions mutated in the B.1.351 and B.1.1.7 variants. The 56-69-year group was small, and its depth increase did not reach significance, likely because of low power. The whole spike protein was spanned by vaccine-associated CD4 TCRs, and dominant responses were seen in regions 160-218 and 743-854. Spike-specific TCR breadth and depth rose significantly after two AZD1222 doses compared with day 0 and with MenACWY recipients. Most participants were white British and females outnumbered males, and the authors suggested that clonal diversity may have been underestimated. Because no day 14 peak-response samples were available, repertoires were characterized only after the peak T cell response.

V is cut by 2 bases and J by 8 bases, and the space between the germline ends is 10 bases. Taken from the germline V gene, the CDR1 and CDR2 loops are SGHNT and YENEEA. Spanning cysteine to phenylalanine, the CDR3 consists of 13 amino acids. The CDR3 DNA has 39 bases and is translated from base 1. The time point label for this specimen denotes: about 28 days (+/-7) after the second vaccine dose. Because spike-specific TCR depth and breadth did not differ between the two schedules, AZD1222 recipients who got a second dose at roughly 4 weeks were pooled with those who got a second dose at roughly 12 weeks. The vaccinee samples were drawn from two UK trials, COV001 and COV002, one of which was a single-blind randomized controlled phase 2/3 trial testing AZD1222 (ChAdOx1 nCoV-19) in healthy adults. Trial participant PBMC samples were collected at day 0 and day 28 after the second dose for TCRbeta chain sequencing.

The chain is made from TRBV11-3 and TRBJ2-1; TRBD2 is possibly the D segment (7 matching bases). The sample consisted of peripheral blood, taken 28 days after the second AZD1222 dose. The receptor was derived from an adult who received the AZD1222 COVID-19 vaccine. The nucleotide sequence is TGTGCCAGCAGCTTACGGGGGGCGGATGAGCAGTTCTTC. This yields the protein CASSLRGADEQFF. Supplemented by the reference TRBV11-3 and TRBJ2-1 proteins around the CDR3, the complete variable domain is EAGVVQSPRYKIIEKKQPVAFWCNPISGHNTLYWYLQNLGQGPELLIRYENEEAVDDSQLPKDRFSAERLKGVDSTLKIQPAELGDSAVYLCASSLRGADEQFFGPGTRLTVL.